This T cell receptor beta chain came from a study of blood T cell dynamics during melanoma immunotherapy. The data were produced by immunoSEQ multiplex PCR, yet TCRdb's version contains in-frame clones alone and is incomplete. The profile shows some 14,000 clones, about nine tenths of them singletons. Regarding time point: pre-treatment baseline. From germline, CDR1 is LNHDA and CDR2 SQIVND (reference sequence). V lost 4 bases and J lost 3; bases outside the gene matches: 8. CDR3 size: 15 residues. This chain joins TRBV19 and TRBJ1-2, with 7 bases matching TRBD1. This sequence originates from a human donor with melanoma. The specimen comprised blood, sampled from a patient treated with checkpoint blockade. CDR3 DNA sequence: TGTGCCAGTAGTAAACGGGGGGACAGATACTATGGCTACACCTTC. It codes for CASSKRGDRYYGYTF.